This T cell receptor (beta chain) was identified in a study of OX40 agonist ivuxolimab in advanced cancers. Whole-study context: Administration of intravenous ivuxolimab to patients occurred every 2 weeks at 0.01 to 10 mg/kg.

Data came from immunoSEQ multiplex PCR; TCRdb stores just in-frame clones and leaves some out. This sample has 65,000 to 90,000 clones, with 84% found just once. Looked up from germline, CDR1 is MRHNA and CDR2 is SNTAGT. The junction had 2 bases not matched to a gene; V was cut back by 0 bases and J by 6 bases. The CDR3 runs 15 residues. This rearrangement joins TRBV6-4 to TRBJ1-6, with 7 bases lining up with TRBD1. The TCR comes from an adult with an advanced solid tumor such as melanoma, head and neck, liver or kidney cancer. Specimen: CD4+ or CD8+ T cells sorted from blood, collected in a trial of the OX40 agonist ivuxolimab. CDR3 amino acids: CASSDSGQANSPLHF. Here the CDR3 DNA reads TGTGCCAGCAGTGACTCTGGACAGGCTAATTCACCCCTCCACTTT.